The 2 T cell receptor beta chains listed next were all sequenced from one sample in a study of OX40 agonist ivuxolimab in advanced cancers. Sequencing was performed with immunoSEQ multiplex PCR; in TCRdb, only in-frame clones are kept and a portion is missing. Among around 69,000 clones, approximately 85% were seen once, and the ten largest hold around 2.9%. The sample in question was CD4+ or CD8+ T cells sorted from blood, obtained in a trial of the OX40 agonist ivuxolimab. The origin of the receptors is an adult with an advanced solid tumor such as melanoma, head and neck, liver or kidney cancer.

A remark on this clone: Germline is not matched at one junction end, which may reflect a read error. The CDR3 protein is CASSPLSGGDTDTQYF. The CDR3 nucleotides are TGTGCCAGCTCTCCACTTTCCGGCGGGGATACAGATACGCAGTATTTT. The gene calls are TRBV18 and TRBJ2-3, with D maybe TRBD2 (6 bases). Germline loops: CDR1 KGHSH, CDR2 LQKENI. This CDR3 comprises 16 residues.

CDR3 residues: CASSEDPGHQETQYF. The CDR3 DNA sequence: TGTGCCAGCAGTGAAGACCCGGGCCACCAAGAGACCCAGTACTTC. The chain joins TRBV6-1 to TRBJ2-5; D is uncertain. Germline lookup yields CDR1 MNHNS and CDR2 SASEGT. V shed 1 base and J shed 0 bases, with 9 bases lying between them. This CDR3 has 15 amino acids.